This passage covers 25 T cell receptor beta chains from one sample sequenced in a study of a mutant IDH1 vaccine in newly diagnosed glioma. The antigens of these receptors remain unknown. Only in-frame clones appear in the TCRdb table, and some are missing; sequencing was by immunoSEQ multiplex PCR. The table lists fewer than 45,000 clones, 75% to 90% of them singletons. The time point denotes: week 35, safety follow-up. Alongside topical imiquimod, each dose of vaccine comprised 300 ug of mutant IDH1 20-mer peptide. Sequencing was performed on PBMCs, taken from a glioma patient whose treatment included an IDH1 peptide vaccine. Receptors originate from a man aged 40-50 years with glioma.

The V call is TRBV7-7, the J call TRBJ2-5, with a weak D call TRBD2 (6 bases). Germline lookup yields CDR1 SSHAT and CDR2 FNYEAQ (reference sequence). CDR3 length: 14 amino acids. V was pared by 1 base and J by 7 bases, with 13 bases between. This CDR3 reads CASSLDSSGGTQYF. The CDR3 DNA reads as TGTGCCAGCAGCTTAGACTCGTCCGGGGGGACCCAGTACTTC.

The V and J genes are TRBV2 and TRBJ2-7; TRBD2 is a possible D gene (6 bases). Between the trimmed V and J ends, which lost 7 bases and 7 bases, there was a span of 20 bases. CDR1 is SNHLY, CDR2 FYNNEI, per germline. This CDR3 is built from 14 residues. The DNA for the CDR3 is TGTGCCAGCAAAGAGCGGGCCACTTTAGGAGAGCAGTACTTC. Encoded protein: CASKERATLGEQYF. Full variable domain (outside the CDR3, taken from reference TRBV2 and TRBJ2-7): EPEVTQTPSHQVTQMGQEVILRCVPISNHLYFYWYRQILGQKVEFLVSFYNNEISEKSEIFDDQFSVERPDGSNFTLKIRSTKLEDSAMYFCASKERATLGEQYFGPGTRLTVT.

This chain uses TRBV11-3 with TRBJ2-1; 9 bases are a match to TRBD2. Germline CDR1 SGHNT, CDR2 YENEEA. V trimming: 5 bases; J trimming: 0 bases; junction bases outside the gene matches: 14. The CDR3 is 19 residues long. CDR3 loop: CASSLSGRDPRSSYNEQFF. CDR3 in DNA: TGTGCCAGCAGCCTTAGCGGGAGAGATCCCCGGAGCTCCTACAATGAGCAGTTCTTC.

The CDR3 loop reads CASSLAGDGPPLHF. In DNA, the CDR3 is TGTGCCAGCAGCTTAGCAGGGGACGGGCCACCCCTCCACTTT. J is TRBJ1-6 and V is TRBV7-8; the D gene is possibly TRBD1 (5 bases). The CDR3 spans 14 residues. V lost 0 bases to trimming and J lost 11 bases, with 11 bases between them. Germline loops: CDR1 SGHVS, CDR2 FQNEAQ.

The chain couples TRBV7-9 to TRBJ2-1, with a weak D call TRBD1 (6 bases). V dropped 5 bases and J dropped 5 bases, with 16 bases sitting between them. The CDR3 length is 15 residues. CDR1 and CDR2 from the germline V gene are SEHNR and FQNEAQ (reference sequence). CDR3 sequence reads: CASSTLQGLHNEQFF. CDR3 nucleotide sequence: TGTGCCAGCAGCACCCTACAGGGTCTCCACAATGAGCAGTTCTTC.

The chain links TRBV4-1 to TRBJ2-7, with D possibly being TRBD2 (6 bases). Germline V lookup: CDR1 MGHRA, CDR2 YSYEKL. CDR3 length: 15 amino acids. Trimming took 7 bases from V and 0 from J, leaving 16 bases between them. The CDR3 protein is CASTYRDSPSYEQYF. The CDR3 DNA is TGCGCCAGCACCTACCGGGACTCGCCCTCCTACGAGCAGTACTTC.

The chain links TRBV10-3 to TRBJ2-5; D tentatively reads TRBD1 or TRBD2 (5 bases each). The J call may be incorrect, as the DNA end agrees better with TRBJ2-7. The CDR3 totals 14 residues. CDR1 is ENHRY and CDR2 is SYGVKD in the germline V gene. The CDR3 loop is CAISESGDSYEQYF. The CDR3 nucleotides read TGTGCCATCAGTGAGTCGGGGGACTCCTACGAGCAGTACTTC.

The genes are TRBV28 and TRBJ2-7, with no clear D. The CDR3 spans 13 residues. Between the trimmed V and J ends, which lost 6 bases and 5 bases, there was a span of 14 bases. Germline V CDR1 and CDR2: MDHEN, SYDVKM. For the CDR3, the DNA is TGTGCCAGCAGGAGGCAAGGCGACGACGAGCAGTACTTC. Encoded protein: CASRRQGDDEQYF.

The rearrangement links TRBV4-3 to TRBJ1-2, with TRBD1 as a possible D gene (5 bases). CDR1 and CDR2 (germline): LGHNA, YSLEER. CDR3 size: 15 residues. Trimming pared 0 bases from V and 7 bases from J, leaving 15 bases between. CDR3: CASSQDSKGLFGYTF. CDR3 DNA: TGCGCCAGCAGCCAAGATAGTAAGGGGCTATTTGGCTACACCTTC.

This chain uses TRBV5-4 with TRBJ1-2; TRBD1 is a possible D gene (5 bases). This CDR3 spans 14 amino acids. V was shortened by 2 bases and J by 3 bases, with 11 bases between the two germline ends. From germline, CDR1 is SGHNT and CDR2 YYREEE (reference sequence). DNA for the CDR3: TGTGCCAGCAGCTTTCACGGGGGGGACTATGGCTACACCTTC. It is translated as CASSFHGGDYGYTF. Full variable domain (remainder filled in from reference TRBV5-4 and TRBJ1-2): ETGVTQSPTHLIKTRGQQVTLRCSSQSGHNTVSWYQQALGQGPQFIFQYYREEENGRGNFPPRFSGLQFPNYSSELNVNALELDDSALYLCASSFHGGDYGYTFGSGTRLTVV.

The rearrangement uses TRBV28 and TRBJ2-3, with D uncertain. This CDR3 has 16 residues. Trimming stripped 5 bases from V and 1 base from J, with 16 bases between. Germline V CDR1 and CDR2: MDHEN, SYDVKM. CDR3 in amino acids: CASSPPTVEGTDTQYF. In nucleotides, the CDR3 is TGTGCCAGCAGTCCTCCAACGGTCGAGGGCACAGATACGCAGTATTTT. Full variable domain (missing parts from reference TRBV28 and TRBJ2-3): DVKVTQSSRYLVKRTGEKVFLECVQDMDHENMFWYRQDPGLGLRLIYFSYDVKMKEKGDIPEGYSVSREKKERFSLILESASTNQTSMYLCASSPPTVEGTDTQYFGPGTRLTVL.

The gene calls are TRBV2 and TRBJ2-1; 11 nucleotides match TRBD2. The germline V gene encodes CDR1 SNHLY and CDR2 FYNNEI. The CDR3 has 15 amino acids. The J segment lost 6 bases and the V segment lost 6 bases, leaving 7 bases of the junction unmatched. CDR3 region: CASRISGRAFNEQFF. DNA of the CDR3: TGTGCCAGCAGAATTAGCGGGAGGGCCTTCAATGAGCAGTTCTTC.

The chain has TRBV18 and TRBJ2-5; D may be TRBD2 (6 bases). The CDR3 covers 13 residues. V was clipped by 3 bases and J by 7 bases, with 12 bases between them. CDR1 and CDR2 (germline): KGHSH, LQKENI. CDR3 residues: CASSPAGKGTQYF. Here the CDR3 DNA reads TGTGCCAGCTCACCCGCGGGGAAAGGGACCCAGTACTTC.

The chain has TRBV19 and TRBJ1-1; D gene ambiguous. The CDR3 runs to 13 residues. Trimming removed 7 bases from V and 1 base from J, with 10 bases in between. Germline CDR1 reads LNHDA; CDR2 reads SQIVND (reference sequence). The CDR3 DNA reads TGTGCCAGTACCGACACCCGGAACACTGAAGCTTTCTTT. This codes for CASTDTRNTEAFF.

The genes are TRBV5-1 and TRBJ1-2; no firm D call. Trimming stripped 4 bases from V and 7 bases from J, with 17 bases between. The CDR3 length is 14 residues. CDR1 and CDR2 from the germline V gene are SGHRS and YFSETQ. Here the CDR3 DNA reads TGCGCCAGCAGCCCAGTAGTCTTCTCGGCTGGCTACACCTTC. Translation: CASSPVVFSAGYTF. Supplemented by reference TRBV5-1 and TRBJ1-2, the full variable domain reads KAGVTQTPRYLIKTRGQQVTLSCSPISGHRSVSWYQQTPGQGLQFLFEYFSETQRNKGNFPGRFSGRQFSNSRSEMNVSTLELGDSALYLCASSPVVFSAGYTFGSGTRLTVV.

The chain has TRBV5-1 and TRBJ1-2; tentative D call: TRBD1 (6 bases). Germline CDR1 and CDR2: SGHRS and YFSETQ. Trimming left V 0 bases short and J 4 bases short, with 10 bases between. The CDR3 runs 14 residues. CDR3 sequence reads: CASSLEGGPYGYTF. The DNA for the CDR3 is TGCGCCAGCAGCTTGGAGGGGGGACCCTATGGCTACACCTTC. Full variable domain (rest looked up from reference TRBV5-1 and TRBJ1-2): KAGVTQTPRYLIKTRGQQVTLSCSPISGHRSVSWYQQTPGQGLQFLFEYFSETQRNKGNFPGRFSGRQFSNSRSEMNVSTLELGDSALYLCASSLEGGPYGYTFGSGTRLTVV.

V usage is TRBV27 and J usage is TRBJ2-2, with a weak D call TRBD2 (5 bases). This CDR3 is built from 17 residues. Germline-derived CDR1 and CDR2 are MNHEY and SMNVEV (reference sequence). With 2 bases removed from V and 8 bases from J, the gap between germline ends came to 21 bases. The CDR3 loop is CASSLRRKGGPSGELFF. CDR3 sequence (DNA): TGTGCCAGCAGTTTAAGGAGGAAAGGCGGCCCGAGTGGGGAGCTGTTTTTT.

In this sample, this clone turned up a few times. This chain uses TRBV7-3 with TRBJ1-1; D uncertain. This CDR3 spans 12 amino acids. V lost 5 bases, J lost 3 bases, and 7 bases lay in between. Germline CDR1 is SGHTA and CDR2 is FQGTGA. The CDR3: CASSPGYTEAFF. In nucleotides, the CDR3 is TGTGCCAGCAGCCCGGGGTACACTGAAGCTTTCTTT. The entire variable domain, with the rest obtained from reference TRBV7-3 and TRBJ1-1, is as follows: GAGVSQTPSNKVTEKGKYVELRCDPISGHTALYWYRQSLGQGPEFLIYFQGTGAADDSGLPNDRFFAVRPEGSVSTLKIQRTERGDSAVYLCASSPGYTEAFFGQGTRLTVV.

This chain connects TRBV15 to TRBJ1-5; TRBD1 agrees at 9 bases. This CDR3 has 17 amino acids. CDR1 and CDR2 (germline): LNHNV, YYDKDF (reference sequence). V trimming: 1 base; J trimming: 1 base; junction bases outside the gene matches: 5. The CDR3 loop is CATSRARGTGSNQPQHF. CDR3 coding DNA: TGTGCCACCAGCAGAGCTCGTGGGACAGGGAGCAATCAGCCCCAGCATTTT.

This chain joins TRBV7-2 and TRBJ1-4; D possibly corresponds to TRBD1 (6 bases). The CDR3 loop spans 16 amino acids. Germline CDR1 is SGHTA and CDR2 is FQGNSA. The V end was cut by 5 bases, the J end by 4 bases, with 17 bases between. CDR3 DNA sequence: TGTGCCAGCAGCCAGCGTTCGACAGGACTTAATGAAAAACTGTTTTTT. Translated: CASSQRSTGLNEKLFF.

The chain couples TRBV5-1 to TRBJ1-1; 7 positions match TRBD1. J gave up 3 bases and V 4 bases, and 12 bases lay outside the gene matches. CDR1 is SGHRS, CDR2 YFSETQ, per germline. CDR3 length equals 16 residues. CDR3 nucleotide sequence: TGCGCCAGCAGCATTTATACGGGACAGCTATACACTGAAGCTTTCTTT. Translating it yields CASSIYTGQLYTEAFF.

This clone was found once. The J gene is TRBJ2-5, the V gene TRBV5-1; D is perhaps TRBD2 (5 bases). Per germline, CDR1 SGHRS and CDR2 YFSETQ. Deletions cut 0 bases from V and 3 bases from J, with 12 bases between. CDR3 length equals 15 residues. The CDR3 bases are TGCGCCAGCAGCTTGGCCGGCTGGGGAGAAGAGACCCAGTACTTC. Translated, it gives CASSLAGWGEETQYF.

This chain links TRBV18 with TRBJ2-3; D gene uncertain. Germline V CDR1 and CDR2: KGHSH, LQKENI. The V and J ends lost 0 bases and 0 bases respectively, with 7 bases between them. This CDR3 contains 15 residues. CDR3 nucleotides: TGTGCCAGCTCACCACCGGTGTGGAGCACAGATACGCAGTATTTT. It is translated as CASSPPVWSTDTQYF.

This chain uses TRBV19 with TRBJ2-6; D tentatively reads TRBD1 or TRBD2 (5 bases each). From germline, CDR1 is LNHDA and CDR2 SQIVND (reference sequence). CDR3 length: 19 amino acids. V dropped 1 base and J dropped 3 bases, with 19 bases sitting between them. CDR3 bases: TGTGCCAGTAGTATAGGAAAGGGGACCCCTTCCAGTGGGGCCAACGTCCTGACTTTC. Translating it yields CASSIGKGTPSSGANVLTF.

The CDR3 sequence: CASSGLYRGKGYTF. The CDR3 DNA is TGTGCCAGCAGCGGTTTATATAGGGGAAAAGGCTACACCTTC. V and J are TRBV5-6 and TRBJ1-2, with a tentative D call TRBD1 (5 bases). The CDR3 runs to 14 residues. Germline CDR1 reads SGHDT; CDR2 reads YYEEEE. Between the trimmed V and J ends, which lost 4 bases and 8 bases, there was a span of 18 bases.